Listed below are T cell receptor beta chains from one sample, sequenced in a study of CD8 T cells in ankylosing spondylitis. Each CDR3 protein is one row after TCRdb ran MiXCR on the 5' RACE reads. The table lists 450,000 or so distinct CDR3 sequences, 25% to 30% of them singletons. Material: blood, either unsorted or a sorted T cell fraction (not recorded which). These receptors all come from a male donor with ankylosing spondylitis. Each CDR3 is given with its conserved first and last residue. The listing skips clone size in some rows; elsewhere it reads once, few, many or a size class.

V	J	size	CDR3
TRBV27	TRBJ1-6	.	CASSPMGQGGNSPLHF
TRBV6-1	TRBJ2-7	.	CASSPGKHRASYEQYF
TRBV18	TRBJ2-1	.	CASFYGTPVVEQFF
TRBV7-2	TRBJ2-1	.	CASRLDGGPYNEQFF
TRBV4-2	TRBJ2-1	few	CASSVSAGDMGNEQFF
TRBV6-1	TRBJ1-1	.	CASRVDREAEAFF
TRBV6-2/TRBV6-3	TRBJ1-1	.	CASSALRKAFF
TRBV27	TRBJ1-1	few	CASRRTRGTEAFF
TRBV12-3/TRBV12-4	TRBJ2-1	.	CASRTSGVYNEQFF
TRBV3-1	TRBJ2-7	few	CASSQSGAAYEQYF
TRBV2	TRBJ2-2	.	CASSAGIGELFF
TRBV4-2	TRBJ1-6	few	CASSQDKASYNSPLHF
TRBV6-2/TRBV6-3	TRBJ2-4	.	CASSYSAAGGKNIQYF
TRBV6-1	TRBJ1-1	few	CASSEALRTEAFF
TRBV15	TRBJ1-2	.	CATRGGGDRGYTF
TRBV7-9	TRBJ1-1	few	CASSLVGSAGTLLF